These T cell receptor beta chains were read from a single sample in a study of T cell changes during pregnancy in multiple sclerosis. Assay used: immunoSEQ multiplex PCR; TCRdb lists only in-frame clones, some missing. The sample carries about 40,000 clones, roughly 94% recorded once. The sequencing used peripheral blood, collected in the third trimester of pregnancy. These receptors were obtained from a female donor with multiple sclerosis, enrolled in a pregnancy study. The CDR3 runs from the conserved cysteine through the conserved F or W. A D gene is named only where the DNA matches it firmly. Clone size is shown for a subset of rows, as once, few, many or a class of expanded clone.

j_gene | v_gene | abundance | d_gene | CDR3nt | CDR3aa
TRBJ1-2 | TRBV6-1 | once | . | TGTGCCAGCATCGTGGGGGGTCTTTTCACCTATGGCTACACCTTC | CASIVGGLFTYGYTF
TRBJ2-5 | TRBV28 | once | TRBD2 | TGTGCCAGCAGTTTATGGCGCGGGAGGCAAGAGACCCAGTACTTC | CASSLWRGRQETQYF
TRBJ1-5 | TRBV28 | . | . | TGTGCCAGCAGTTTTTCCACAAGGGGTTTCAATCAGCCCCAGCATTTT | CASSFSTRGFNQPQHF
TRBJ1-2 | TRBV29-1 | . | . | TGCAGCGTTGATCGGCGGCCCGGGAGTTATGGCTACACCTTC | CSVDRRPGSYGYTF
TRBJ2-1 | TRBV7-6 | . | TRBD2 | TGTGCCAGCAGCTCGTCTAGCGGGCCCTACAATGAGCAGTTCTTC | CASSSSSGPYNEQFF
TRBJ2-3 | TRBV6-1 | . | TRBD1 | TGTGCCAGCAGTGAAACAGGGGGCCGGGCAGATACGCAGTATTTT | CASSETGGRADTQYF
TRBJ1-1 | TRBV18 | . | . | TGTGCCAGCTCACCACTGCCAGGGCAGAACACTGAAGCTTTCTTT | CASSPLPGQNTEAFF
TRBJ2-1 | TRBV11-2 | . | . | TGTGCCAGCAGCCCACAGACTAGCTCCTACAATGAGCAGTTCTTC | CASSPQTSSYNEQFF
TRBJ1-2 | TRBV10-3 | . | TRBD1 | TGTGCCATCACCTCGGGACAGCTTAATGGCTACACCTTC | CAITSGQLNGYTF
TRBJ1-1 | TRBV30 | . | . | TGTGCCTGGAAAGCAGGTCTGAACACTGAAGCTTTCTTT | CAWKAGLNTEAFF
TRBJ2-7 | TRBV7-2 | once | TRBD2 | TGTGCCAGCAGCTTAGGTGTTAGCGGGGCTGGGGGCTACGAGCAGTACTTC | CASSLGVSGAGGYEQYF
TRBJ2-2 | TRBV7-7 | . | TRBD2 | TGTGCTAGCAGCCGGGACTACAGCACCGGGGAGCTGTTTTTT | CASSRDYSTGELFF
TRBJ2-5 | TRBV13 | . | TRBD2 | TGTGCCAGCAGCTTACGGGGTAGCGGGCAGGGTTGGGAGACCCAGTACTTC | CASSLRGSGQGWETQYF
TRBJ2-1 | TRBV6-4 | . | TRBD2 | TGTGCCAGCAGTGAACAGCTAGCGGGTCCCGGATCCTACAATGAGCAGTTCTTC | CASSEQLAGPGSYNEQFF
TRBJ2-5 | TRBV5-1 | once | . | TGCGCCAGCAGCCTACCACGGGCAGGGGGGAAGGAGACCCAGTACTTC | CASSLPRAGGKETQYF
TRBJ2-5 | TRBV29-1 | . | . | TGCAGCGTTGCAGGGTCGACCCCCTTTGGGGAGACCCAGTACTTC | CSVAGSTPFGETQYF
TRBJ2-5 | TRBV7-9 | . | . | TGTGCCAGCAGCTTAGTAGCCCAAGAGACCCAGTACTTC | CASSLVAQETQYF
TRBJ2-7 | TRBV7-9 | . | . | TGTGCCAGCAGCCGGCCAGGGGTTATGTACGAGCAGTACTTC | CASSRPGVMYEQYF
TRBJ2-1 | TRBV7-6 | . | TRBD2 | TGTGCCAGCAGCTTAGGCCAGCGGGGGGGCAATGAGCAGTTCTTC | CASSLGQRGGNEQFF
TRBJ2-2 | TRBV2 | . | TRBD1 | TGTGCCAGCAGACTACAGGGGATCGGGACCGGGGAGCTGTTTTTT | CASRLQGIGTGELFF
TRBJ2-7 | TRBV6-5 | once | TRBD1 | TGTGCCAGCAGCCCCACAGGGGGCGAGGACGAGCAGTACTTC | CASSPTGGEDEQYF
TRBJ2-3 | TRBV7-6 | . | . | TGTGCCAGCAGCAGCCCCCACGTGGCAGATACGCAGTATTTT | CASSSPHVADTQYF
TRBJ1-1 | TRBV15 | . | . | TGTGCCACCAGCAGAGATCGGGGGGGCACTGAAGCTTTCTTT | CATSRDRGGTEAFF
TRBJ2-3 | TRBV7-9 | . | . | TGTGCCTCTGAAGGAGGCACAGATACGCAGTATTTT | CASEGGTDTQYF
TRBJ2-7 | TRBV5-6 | . | TRBD1 | TGTGCCAGCAGACATACCGAGGCCGGGACAGGGGGAACCGAGCAGTACTTC | CASRHTEAGTGGTEQYF
TRBJ2-2 | TRBV27 | . | TRBD2 | TGTGCCAGCAGTCCTTGGACTAGCGGCAACACCGGGGAGCTGTTTTTT | CASSPWTSGNTGELFF
TRBJ2-1 | TRBV7-3 | . | TRBD2 | TGTGCCAGCAGCTACACCGGGACTAGCGAACATGAGCAGTTCTTC | CASSYTGTSEHEQFF
TRBJ1-5 | TRBV6-6 | once | . | TGTGCCAGCAGTTACCCTACACAGGGTAGCAATCAGCCCCAGCATTTT | CASSYPTQGSNQPQHF
TRBJ2-2 | TRBV5-4 | . | TRBD2 | TGTGCCAGCAGCGTTAGCGGGGTGGGGACCGGGGAGCTGTTTTTT | CASSVSGVGTGELFF
TRBJ1-2 | TRBV27 | . | TRBD1 | TGTGCCAGCAGTCGAGGGGGCCAAGGGGGTGGCTACACCTTC | CASSRGGQGGGYTF
TRBJ2-3 | TRBV5-6 | . | . | TGTGCCAGCAGCAGGGACTTCACAGATACGCAGTATTTT | CASSRDFTDTQYF
TRBJ2-3 | TRBV5-1 | . | . | TGCGCCAGCAAACAGGGTGGTACAGATACGCAGTATTTT | CASKQGGTDTQYF
TRBJ2-1 | TRBV5-4 | . | TRBD1 | TGTGCCAGCCCAGGGGGCGGCGACAATGAGCAGTTCTTC | CASPGGGDNEQFF
TRBJ1-1 | TRBV18 | . | TRBD1 | TGTGCCAGCTCAAAGACAGGGCTACAGAACACTGAAGCTTTCTTT | CASSKTGLQNTEAFF
TRBJ1-2 | TRBV7-9 | . | TRBD1 | TGTGCCAGCAGCTCGGGACAGTCGGGCTATGGCTACACCTTC | CASSSGQSGYGYTF
TRBJ2-7 | TRBV7-9 | . | . | TGTGCCAGCAGCTTAGGGGCAGGGCAATTCAATGACGAGCAGTACTTC | CASSLGAGQFNDEQYF
TRBJ2-3 | TRBV27 | . | TRBD2 | TGTGCCAGCAGTCCCCAGTTCGCGGGGGGGAGAGCGCGCACAGATACGCAGTATTTT | CASSPQFAGGRARTDTQYF
TRBJ1-3 | TRBV4-2 | . | . | TGTGCCAGCAGCCGAGCAGACAGTTCCTCTGGAAACACCATATATTTT | CASSRADSSSGNTIYF
TRBJ2-5 | TRBV9 | . | TRBD2 | TGTGCCAGCAGCGTAGGGCCTAGCGGGGGGGAAGAGACCCAGTACTTC | CASSVGPSGGEETQYF
TRBJ2-3 | TRBV19 | . | TRBD2 | TGTGCCAGTCCAAGGACTAGCGGGATCCCTTATACGCAGTATTTT | CASPRTSGIPYTQYF
TRBJ1-2 | TRBV5-1 | few | . | TGCGCCAGCACGGGGGGGGATGGCTACACCTTC | CASTGGDGYTF
TRBJ2-7 | TRBV7-3 | once | . | TGTGCCAGCAGCTTAAATGGCGGGACCACCTACGAGCAGTACTTC | CASSLNGGTTYEQYF
TRBJ2-7 | TRBV19 | . | TRBD2 | TGTGCCAGTACCCCGGGGGGGTCCCACGAGCAGTACTTC | CASTPGGSHEQYF
TRBJ2-7 | TRBV27 | . | . | TGTGCCAGCCGAGACAGGACATCCGAGCAGTACTTC | CASRDRTSEQYF
TRBJ2-7 | TRBV7-2 | once | TRBD1 | TGTGCCAGCAGCTCTGACAGGGGTGGTGAGCAGTACTTC | CASSSDRGGEQYF
TRBJ2-1 | TRBV4-1 | few | TRBD2 | TGCGCCAGCCATAGGAGCGGGACTGAAGTTTTGGGTGAGCAGTTCTTC | CASHRSGTEVLGEQFF
TRBJ2-1 | TRBV19 | . | . | TGTGCCAGTGCTTCGATGGGAGAGGATTTCGTGAAGCAGTTCTTC | CASASMGEDFVKQFF
TRBJ2-1 | TRBV6-1 | few | . | TGTGCCAGCAGCCTAACGGGGGAGGCCTACAATGAGCAGTTCTTC | CASSLTGEAYNEQFF
TRBJ1-5 | TRBV7-8 | . | . | TGTGCCAGCAGCTTAGCGCGGGGATATCAGCCCCAGCATTTT | CASSLARGYQPQHF
TRBJ1-2 | TRBV4-3 | . | TRBD1 | TGCGCCAGCAGCCATGCGTCCTCTAGGACAGGGGGCTACACCTTC | CASSHASSRTGGYTF
TRBJ2-7 | TRBV7-6 | . | . | TGTGCCAGCAGCTTATCAATTACGGGAGCGCCCTACGAGCAGTACTTC | CASSLSITGAPYEQYF
TRBJ2-2 | TRBV5-1 | . | . | TGCGCCAGCAGCTTAGGAGTGGTTGCGGCGGGCACCGGGGAGCTGTTTTTT | CASSLGVVAAGTGELFF
TRBJ2-5 | TRBV18 | . | . | TGTGCCAGCTCACCGGCACAGGGAGTCCAAGAGACCCAGTACTTC | CASSPAQGVQETQYF
TRBJ2-1 | TRBV6-4 | . | . | TGTGCCAGCAGTGACTCCGCGTCTGACTCCTACAATGAGCAGTTCTTC | CASSDSASDSYNEQFF
TRBJ2-1 | TRBV4-1 | . | . | TGCGCCAGCAGCCAAGGACTGCTGACCTCCTACAATGAGCAGTTCTTC | CASSQGLLTSYNEQFF
TRBJ2-1 | TRBV21-1 | . | . | TGTGCCAGCAGCAAATGCCTAGCGGAGTACAATGAGCAGTTCTTC | CASSKCLAEYNEQFF
TRBJ2-5 | TRBV29-1 | . | TRBD2 | TGCAGCGTTAATCTAGCGGGAGAGACCCAGTACTTC | CSVNLAGETQYF
TRBJ2-3 | TRBV6-5 | . | TRBD2 | TGTGCCAGCAGTGGCAAGGGACTAGCAAAAGATACGCAGTATTTT | CASSGKGLAKDTQYF